This section outlines one T cell receptor beta chain sequence together with its context. The junction departs from germline at one end; a sequencing error may be responsible. The CDR3 sequence is 13 residues long. Germline CDR1 and CDR2: GTSNPN and SVGIG (reference sequence). The data were obtained in a study of CD8 T cells in Susac syndrome. Study as a whole: Each patient with Susac syndrome, at the time of blood draw, was therapy-naive, on corticosteroids, or on intravenous immunoglobulin alone.

It was with random hexamers that 0.5 to 1 ug RNA was reverse transcribed. One entry per CDR3 protein results from TCRdb running MiXCR on the immunoSEQ multiplex PCR reads. The sample comprises 200,000 to 300,000 distinct CDR3 sequences, about 96% of which are singletons, and roughly 0.1% rests with the top ten. Recently defined diagnostic criteria for definite or probable disease were fulfilled by Susac syndrome patients. The CD8+ and CD4+ T cells were isolated magnetically using a negative isolation approach, whereas the TEMRA cells were enriched by FACS. Sequencing was performed on CD4+ T cells from PBMCs. This chain connects TRBV30 to TRBJ1-1; D unclear. This receptor was identified in a human donor with Susac syndrome. In DNA form, the CDR3 reads TGTGCCTGGAGTTCTAGGGAGAACGCTGAAGCTTTCTTT. This sequence encodes CAWSSRENAEAFF. Using reference TRBV30 and TRBJ1-1 for the parts outside the CDR3, the full variable domain is SQTIHQWPATLVQPVGSPLSLECTVEGTSNPNLYWYRQAAGRGLQLLFYSVGIGQISSEVPQNLSASRPQDRQFILSSKKLLLSDSGFYLCAWSSRENAEAFFGQGTRLTVV.